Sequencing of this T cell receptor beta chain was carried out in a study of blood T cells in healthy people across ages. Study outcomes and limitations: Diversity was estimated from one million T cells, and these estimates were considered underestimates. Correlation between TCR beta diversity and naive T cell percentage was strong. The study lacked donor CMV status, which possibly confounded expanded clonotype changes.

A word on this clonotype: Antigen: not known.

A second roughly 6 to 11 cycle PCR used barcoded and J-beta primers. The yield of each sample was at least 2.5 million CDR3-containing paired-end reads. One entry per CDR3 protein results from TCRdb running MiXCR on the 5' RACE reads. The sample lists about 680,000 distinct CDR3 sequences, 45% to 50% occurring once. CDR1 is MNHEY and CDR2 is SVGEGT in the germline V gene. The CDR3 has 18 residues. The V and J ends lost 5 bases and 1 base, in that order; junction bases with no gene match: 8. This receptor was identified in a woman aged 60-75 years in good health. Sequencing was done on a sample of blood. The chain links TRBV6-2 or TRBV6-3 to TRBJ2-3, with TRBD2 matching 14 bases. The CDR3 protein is CASSPGTSGRVGTDTQYF. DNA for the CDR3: TGTGCCAGCAGTCCCGGGACTAGCGGGAGAGTTGGCACAGATACGCAGTATTTT.